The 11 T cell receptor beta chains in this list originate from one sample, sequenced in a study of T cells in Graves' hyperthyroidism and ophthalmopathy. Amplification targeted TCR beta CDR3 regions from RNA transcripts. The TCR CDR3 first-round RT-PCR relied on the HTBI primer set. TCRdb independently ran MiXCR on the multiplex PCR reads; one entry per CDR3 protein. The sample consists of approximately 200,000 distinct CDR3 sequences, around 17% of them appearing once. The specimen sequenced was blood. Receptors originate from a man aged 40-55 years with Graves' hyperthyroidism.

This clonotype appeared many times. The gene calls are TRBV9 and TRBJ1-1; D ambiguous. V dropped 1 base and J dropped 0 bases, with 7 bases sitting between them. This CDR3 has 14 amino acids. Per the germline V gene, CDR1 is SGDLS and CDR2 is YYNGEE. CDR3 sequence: CASSVQLVNTEAFF. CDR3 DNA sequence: TGTGCCAGCAGCGTACAGTTGGTGAACACTGAAGCTTTCTTT.

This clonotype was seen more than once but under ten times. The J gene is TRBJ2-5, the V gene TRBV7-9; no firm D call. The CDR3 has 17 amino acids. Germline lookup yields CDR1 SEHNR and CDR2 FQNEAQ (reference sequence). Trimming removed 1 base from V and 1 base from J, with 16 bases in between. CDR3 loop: CASSLDIKVTIQETQYF. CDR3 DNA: TGTGCCAGCAGCTTAGATATTAAAGTAACTATCCAAGAGACCCAGTACTTC.

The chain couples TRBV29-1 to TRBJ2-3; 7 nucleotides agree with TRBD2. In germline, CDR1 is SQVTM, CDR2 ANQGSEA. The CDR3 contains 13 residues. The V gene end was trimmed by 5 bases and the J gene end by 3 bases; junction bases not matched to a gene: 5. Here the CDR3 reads CSVLGGGTDTQYF. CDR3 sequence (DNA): TGCAGCGTTTTGGGGGGAGGGACAGATACGCAGTATTTT.

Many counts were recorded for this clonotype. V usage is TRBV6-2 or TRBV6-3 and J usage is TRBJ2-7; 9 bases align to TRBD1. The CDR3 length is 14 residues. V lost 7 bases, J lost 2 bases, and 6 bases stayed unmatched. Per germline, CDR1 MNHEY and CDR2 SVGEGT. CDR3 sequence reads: CASNPTGGPYEQYF. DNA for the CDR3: TGTGCCAGCAACCCGACAGGGGGTCCCTACGAGCAGTACTTC.

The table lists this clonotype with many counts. Here the CDR3 reads CASSQDLQGEQYF. Written as DNA, the CDR3 is TGTGCCAGCAGCCAAGACCTTCAGGGCGAGCAGTACTTC. The chain couples TRBV3-1 to TRBJ2-7, with D perhaps TRBD1 (5 bases). Germline CDR1 LGHDT, CDR2 YNNKEL (reference sequence). The CDR3 has 13 residues. V was pared by 0 bases and J by 6 bases, with 9 bases between.

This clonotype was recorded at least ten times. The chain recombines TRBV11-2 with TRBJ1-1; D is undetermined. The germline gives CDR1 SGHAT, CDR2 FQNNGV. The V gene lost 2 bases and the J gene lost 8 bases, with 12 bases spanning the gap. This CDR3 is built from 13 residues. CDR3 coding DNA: TGTGCCAGCAGCTTACGTGCGTCAGGCGAAGCTTTCTTT. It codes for CASSLRASGEAFF.

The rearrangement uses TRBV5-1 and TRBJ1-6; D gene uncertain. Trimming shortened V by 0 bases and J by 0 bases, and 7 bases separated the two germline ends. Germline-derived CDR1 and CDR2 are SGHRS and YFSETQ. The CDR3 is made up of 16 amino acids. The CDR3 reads CASSLAGNSYNSPLHF. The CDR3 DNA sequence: TGCGCCAGCAGCTTGGCGGGAAACTCCTATAATTCACCCCTCCACTTT.

CDR3 bases: TGCAGTGCTGAACAGGGGAGCGGAGATACGCAGTATTTT. Its translation is CSAEQGSGDTQYF. This chain joins TRBV20-1 and TRBJ2-3; 7 bases are shared with TRBD1. The length of the CDR3 is 13 residues. Germline V gene lookup returns CDR1 DFQATT and CDR2 SNEGSKA (reference sequence). The J segment lost 5 bases and the V segment lost 5 bases, leaving 7 bases of the junction unmatched.

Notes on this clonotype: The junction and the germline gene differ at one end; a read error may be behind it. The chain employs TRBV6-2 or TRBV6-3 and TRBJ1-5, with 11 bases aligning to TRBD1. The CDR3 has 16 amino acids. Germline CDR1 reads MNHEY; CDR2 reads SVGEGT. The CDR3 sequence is CASSLRDRGNNQPQHF. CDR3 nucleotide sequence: TGTGCCAGCAGTCTACGGGACAGGGGGAACAATCAGCCCCAACATTTT.

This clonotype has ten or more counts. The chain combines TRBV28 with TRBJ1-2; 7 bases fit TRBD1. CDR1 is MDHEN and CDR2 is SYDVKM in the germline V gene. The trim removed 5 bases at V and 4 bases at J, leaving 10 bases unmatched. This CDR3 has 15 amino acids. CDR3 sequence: CASSPRGGLGYGYTF. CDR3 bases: TGTGCCAGCAGTCCCAGGGGGGGGCTGGGCTATGGCTACACCTTC.

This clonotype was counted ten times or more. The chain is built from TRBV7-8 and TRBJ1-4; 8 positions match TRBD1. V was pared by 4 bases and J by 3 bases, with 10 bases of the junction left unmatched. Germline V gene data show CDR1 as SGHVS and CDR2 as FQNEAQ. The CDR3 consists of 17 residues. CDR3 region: CASSYAGYRGANEKLFF. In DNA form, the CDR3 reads TGTGCCAGCAGCTACGCCGGTTACAGGGGGGCTAATGAAAAACTGTTTTTT. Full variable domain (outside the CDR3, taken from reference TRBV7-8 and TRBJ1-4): GAGVSQSPRYKVAKRGQDVALRCDPISGHVSLFWYQQALGQGPEFLTYFQNEAQLDKSGLPSDRFFAERPEGSVSTLKIQRTQQEDSAVYLCASSYAGYRGANEKLFFGSGTQLSVL.